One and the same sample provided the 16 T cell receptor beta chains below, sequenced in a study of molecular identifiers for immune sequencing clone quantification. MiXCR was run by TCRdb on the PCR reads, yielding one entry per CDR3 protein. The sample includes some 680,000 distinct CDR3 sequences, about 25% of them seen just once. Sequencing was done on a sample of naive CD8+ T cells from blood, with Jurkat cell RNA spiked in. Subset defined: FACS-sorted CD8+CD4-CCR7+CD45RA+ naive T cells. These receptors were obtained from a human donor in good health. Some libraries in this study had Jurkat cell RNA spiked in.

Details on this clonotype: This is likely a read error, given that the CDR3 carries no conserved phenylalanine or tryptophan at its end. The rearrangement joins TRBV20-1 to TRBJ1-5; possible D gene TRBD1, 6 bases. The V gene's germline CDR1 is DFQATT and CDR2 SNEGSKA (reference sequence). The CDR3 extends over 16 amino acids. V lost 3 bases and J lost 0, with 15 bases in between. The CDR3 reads CSASQVGGPSNQPQHL. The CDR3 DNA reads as TGCAGTGCTAGTCAAGTTGGGGGGCCTAGCAATCAGCCCCAGCATCTT.

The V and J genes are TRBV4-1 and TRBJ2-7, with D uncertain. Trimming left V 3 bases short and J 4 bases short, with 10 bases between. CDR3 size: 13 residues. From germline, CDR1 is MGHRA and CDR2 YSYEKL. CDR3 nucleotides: TGCGCCAGCAGCCAGAACCCGGCTTACGAGCAGTACTTC. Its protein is CASSQNPAYEQYF.

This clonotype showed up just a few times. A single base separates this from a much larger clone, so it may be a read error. The CDR3 sequence: CASSLGPAGDEQYF. CDR3 bases: TGTGCCAGCAGCTTGGGGCCAGCGGGAGACGAGCAGTACTTC. The chain combines TRBV5-3 with TRBJ2-7; 8 bases align to TRBD2. TRBV5-3 belongs to the ORF category, with a function that is uncertain. The CDR3 totals 14 residues.

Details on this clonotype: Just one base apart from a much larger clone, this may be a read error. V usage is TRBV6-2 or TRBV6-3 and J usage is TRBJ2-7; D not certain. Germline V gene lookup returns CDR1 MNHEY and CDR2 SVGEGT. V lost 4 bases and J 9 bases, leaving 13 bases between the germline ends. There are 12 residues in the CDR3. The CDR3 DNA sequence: TGTGCCAGCAGTTCTCCCGGATTCTCGCAGTACTTC. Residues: CASSSPGFSQYF.

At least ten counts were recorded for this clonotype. CDR3 sequence (DNA): TGTGCCAGCAGCTTTACCCAGCGTGGTGCCTACGAGCAGTACTTC. Its protein is CASSFTQRGAYEQYF. The rearrangement links TRBV5-5 to TRBJ2-7; D unresolved. CDR1 and CDR2 from the germline V gene are SGHKS and YYEKEE (reference sequence). V was shortened by 2 bases and J by 2 bases, with 14 bases between the two germline ends. The CDR3 totals 15 residues.

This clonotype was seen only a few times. The CDR3 DNA is TGTGCCAGCAGTTACAATGTAGCCTACGAGCAGTACTTC. It encodes CASSYNVAYEQYF. The chain is built from TRBV6-5 and TRBJ2-7; the D is unclear. This CDR3 region has 13 residues. Germline V CDR1 and CDR2: MNHEY, SVGAGI. Trimming took off 2 bases at V and 2 bases at J, with 7 bases between the two ends.

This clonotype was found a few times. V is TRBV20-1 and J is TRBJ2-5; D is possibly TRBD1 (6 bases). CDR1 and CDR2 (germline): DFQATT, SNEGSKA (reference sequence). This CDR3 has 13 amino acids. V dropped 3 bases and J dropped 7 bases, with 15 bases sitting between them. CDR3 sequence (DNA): TGCAGTGCTAGGGACAGTTCAAGCGGGACCCAGTACTTC. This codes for CSARDSSSGTQYF.

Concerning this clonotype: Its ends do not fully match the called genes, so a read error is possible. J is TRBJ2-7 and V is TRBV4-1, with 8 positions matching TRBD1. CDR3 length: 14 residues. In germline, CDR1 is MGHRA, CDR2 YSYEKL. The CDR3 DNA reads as TGCGCCCGCAGCCTAGGGACAGGCGCCTACGAGCAGTACTTC. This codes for CARSLGTGAYEQYF.

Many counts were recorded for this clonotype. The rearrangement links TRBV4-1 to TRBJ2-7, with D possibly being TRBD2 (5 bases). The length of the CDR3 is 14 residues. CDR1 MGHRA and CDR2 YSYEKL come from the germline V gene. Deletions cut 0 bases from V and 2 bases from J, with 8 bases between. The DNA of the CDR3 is TGCGCCAGCAGCCAAGAAACGGGGACCTACGAGCAGTACTTC. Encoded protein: CASSQETGTYEQYF.

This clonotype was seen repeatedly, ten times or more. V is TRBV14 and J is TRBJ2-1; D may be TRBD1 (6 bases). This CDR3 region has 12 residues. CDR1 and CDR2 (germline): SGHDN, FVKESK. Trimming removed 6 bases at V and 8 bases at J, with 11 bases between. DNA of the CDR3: TGTGCCAGCAGAGCACAGGGCTATGAGCAGTTCTTC. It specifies CASRAQGYEQFF.

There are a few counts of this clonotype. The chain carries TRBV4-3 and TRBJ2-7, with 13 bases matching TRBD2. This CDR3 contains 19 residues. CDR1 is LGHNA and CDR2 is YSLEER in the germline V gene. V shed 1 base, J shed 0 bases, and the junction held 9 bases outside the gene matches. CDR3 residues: CASSQGRTSGGPFSYEQYF. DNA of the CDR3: TGCGCCAGCAGCCAAGGCAGGACTAGCGGGGGACCCTTCTCCTACGAGCAGTACTTC.

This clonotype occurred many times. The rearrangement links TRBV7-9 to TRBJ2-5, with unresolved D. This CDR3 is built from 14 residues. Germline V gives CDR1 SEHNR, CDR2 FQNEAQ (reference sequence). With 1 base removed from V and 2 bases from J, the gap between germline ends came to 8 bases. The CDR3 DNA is TGTGCCAGCAGCTTAGTAGTCAGACAAGAGACCCAGTACTTC. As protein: CASSLVVRQETQYF.

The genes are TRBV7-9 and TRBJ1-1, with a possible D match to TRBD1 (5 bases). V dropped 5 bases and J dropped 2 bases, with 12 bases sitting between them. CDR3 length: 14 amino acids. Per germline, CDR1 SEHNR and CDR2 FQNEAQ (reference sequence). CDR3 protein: CASSQGGINTEAFF. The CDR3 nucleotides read TGTGCCAGCAGCCAGGGAGGGATTAACACTGAAGCTTTCTTT. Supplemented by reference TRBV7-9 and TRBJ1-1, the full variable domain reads DTGVSQNPRHKITKRGQNVTFRCDPISEHNRLYWYRQTLGQGPEFLTYFQNEAQLEKSRLLSDRFSAERPKGSFSTLEIQRTEQGDSAMYLCASSQGGINTEAFFGQGTRLTVV.

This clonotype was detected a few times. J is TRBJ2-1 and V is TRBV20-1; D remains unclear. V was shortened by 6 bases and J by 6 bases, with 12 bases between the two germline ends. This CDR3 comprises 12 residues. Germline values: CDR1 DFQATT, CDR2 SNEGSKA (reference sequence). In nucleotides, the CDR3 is TGCAGTGCCAGATTAAGACCCAATGAGCAGTTCTTC. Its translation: CSARLRPNEQFF.

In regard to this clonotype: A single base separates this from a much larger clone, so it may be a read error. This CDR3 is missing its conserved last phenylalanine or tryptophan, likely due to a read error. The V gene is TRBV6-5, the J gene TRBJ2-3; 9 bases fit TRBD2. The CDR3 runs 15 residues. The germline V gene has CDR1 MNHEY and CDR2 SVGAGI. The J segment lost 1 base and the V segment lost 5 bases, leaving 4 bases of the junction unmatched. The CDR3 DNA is TGTGCCAGCAGTCAAGCGGGAGGCGGCACAGATACGCAGTATATT. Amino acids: CASSQAGGGTDTQYI.

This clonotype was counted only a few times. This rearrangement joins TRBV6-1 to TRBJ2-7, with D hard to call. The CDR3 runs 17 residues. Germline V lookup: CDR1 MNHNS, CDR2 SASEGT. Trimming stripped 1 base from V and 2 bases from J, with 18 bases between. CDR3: CASSEGVTAPGAYEQYF. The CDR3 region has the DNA TGTGCCAGCAGTGAAGGGGTGACGGCACCTGGGGCCTACGAGCAGTACTTC.